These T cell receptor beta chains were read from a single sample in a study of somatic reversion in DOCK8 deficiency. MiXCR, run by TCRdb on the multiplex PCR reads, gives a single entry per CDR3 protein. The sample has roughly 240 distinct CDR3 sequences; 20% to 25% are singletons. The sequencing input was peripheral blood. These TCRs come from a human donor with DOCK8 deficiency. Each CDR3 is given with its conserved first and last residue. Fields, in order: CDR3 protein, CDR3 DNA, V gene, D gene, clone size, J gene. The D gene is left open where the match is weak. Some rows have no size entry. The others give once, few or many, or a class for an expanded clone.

CDR3aa: CATSDPGQAGGYTF
CDR3nt: TGTGCCACCAGTGACCCCGGACAGGCTGGTGGCTACACCTTC
v_gene: TRBV24-1
d_gene: TRBD1
abundance: few
j_gene: TRBJ1-2

CDR3aa: CASSRDRTLRLYNSPLHF
CDR3nt: TGTGCCAGCAGCCGGGACAGGACACTCCGATTATATAATTCACCCCTCCACTTT
v_gene: TRBV4-2
d_gene: TRBD1
abundance: large
j_gene: TRBJ1-6

CDR3aa: CASSIATGGTEAFF
CDR3nt: TGTGCCAGTAGTATAGCCACAGGGGGGACTGAAGCTTTCTTT
v_gene: TRBV19
d_gene: TRBD1
abundance: -
j_gene: TRBJ1-1

CDR3aa: CATHFTSSYNEQFF
CDR3nt: TGTGCCACTCACTTTACTAGCTCCTACAATGAGCAGTTCTTC
v_gene: TRBV2
d_gene: -
abundance: large
j_gene: TRBJ2-1

CDR3aa: CASSLTKGAGELFF
CDR3nt: TGTGCCAGCAGCTTAACAAAGGGGGCCGGGGAGCTGTTTTTT
v_gene: TRBV11-2
d_gene: -
abundance: large
j_gene: TRBJ2-2

CDR3aa: CASSRTQGAVGYTF
CDR3nt: TGTGCCAGCAGTCGCACCCAGGGGGCGGTTGGCTACACCTTC
v_gene: TRBV6-2/TRBV6-3
d_gene: TRBD1
abundance: medium-sized
j_gene: TRBJ1-2

CDR3aa: CASTRKVYSGNTIYF
CDR3nt: TGTGCCAGCACCAGGAAAGTATACTCTGGAAACACCATATATTTT
v_gene: TRBV12-3/TRBV12-4
d_gene: -
abundance: large
j_gene: TRBJ1-3

CDR3aa: CASRESDSFMNTEAFF
CDR3nt: TGTGCCAGCAGGGAAAGTGACAGCTTCATGAACACTGAAGCTTTCTTT
v_gene: TRBV11-2
d_gene: -
abundance: -
j_gene: TRBJ1-1

CDR3aa: CASSLAGGGETEAFF
CDR3nt: TGTGCCAGCAGCTTGGCAGGAGGAGGGGAGACTGAAGCTTTCTTT
v_gene: TRBV7-8
d_gene: -
abundance: -
j_gene: TRBJ1-1

CDR3aa: CAGSVSFRGPGEKLFF
CDR3nt: TGTGCCGGCAGCGTCAGTTTCAGGGGGCCGGGCGAAAAACTGTTTTTT
v_gene: TRBV9
d_gene: TRBD1
abundance: -
j_gene: TRBJ1-4

CDR3aa: CSARPNLGQLGTRGYTF
CDR3nt: TGCAGTGCTAGGCCAAACCTAGGACAGTTGGGAACTCGGGGCTACACCTTC
v_gene: TRBV20-1
d_gene: -
abundance: medium-sized
j_gene: TRBJ1-2

CDR3aa: CASPVILDGYTF
CDR3nt: TGCGCCAGCCCGGTCATCCTCGATGGCTACACCTTC
v_gene: TRBV10-1
d_gene: -
abundance: -
j_gene: TRBJ1-2

CDR3aa: CASSYVIDNEAFF
CDR3nt: TGTGCCAGCAGTTACGTAATTGACAATGAAGCTTTCTTT
v_gene: TRBV6-5
d_gene: -
abundance: medium-sized
j_gene: TRBJ1-1

CDR3aa: CATRLLETGELFF
CDR3nt: TGTGCCACCAGACTACTAGAAACCGGGGAGCTGTTTTTT
v_gene: TRBV15
d_gene: -
abundance: -
j_gene: TRBJ2-2

CDR3aa: CASRMRQANNSPLHF
CDR3nt: TGTGCCAGCAGAATGAGACAAGCGAATAATTCACCCCTCCACTTT
v_gene: TRBV12-3/TRBV12-4
d_gene: -
abundance: hyperexpanded
j_gene: TRBJ1-6

CDR3aa: CASSLFRGGYYEQYF
CDR3nt: TGTGCCAGCAGTTTATTTCGGGGGGGTTACTACGAGCAGTACTTC
v_gene: TRBV27
d_gene: TRBD2
abundance: medium-sized
j_gene: TRBJ2-7

CDR3aa: CASSQAGKGNTIYF
CDR3nt: TGCGCCAGCAGCCAAGCAGGGAAAGGAAACACCATATATTTT
v_gene: TRBV4-3
d_gene: -
abundance: medium-sized
j_gene: TRBJ1-3

CDR3aa: CSAPGQGELFF
CDR3nt: TGCAGTGCTCCAGGACAGGGGGAGCTGTTTTTT
v_gene: TRBV20-1
d_gene: -
abundance: medium-sized
j_gene: TRBJ2-2

CDR3aa: CASSLAAGAGQPQHF
CDR3nt: TGTGCCAGCAGCTTAGCCGCAGGGGCTGGGCAGCCCCAGCATTTT
v_gene: TRBV11-2
d_gene: -
abundance: large
j_gene: TRBJ1-5

CDR3aa: CASSSEILWGTEAFF
CDR3nt: TGTGCCAGTAGCAGCGAGATACTTTGGGGCACTGAAGCTTTCTTT
v_gene: TRBV19
d_gene: -
abundance: hyperexpanded
j_gene: TRBJ1-1

CDR3aa: CAWSIGGSEGAFF
CDR3nt: TGTGCCTGGAGCATTGGGGGCTCTGAGGGAGCTTTCTTT
v_gene: TRBV30
d_gene: -
abundance: hyperexpanded
j_gene: TRBJ1-1

CDR3aa: CASSYGTAISYEQYF
CDR3nt: TGTGCCAGCAGTTACGGGACAGCAATCTCCTACGAGCAGTACTTC
v_gene: TRBV6-5
d_gene: TRBD1
abundance: -
j_gene: TRBJ2-7

CDR3aa: CASSKEGAPSTEAFF
CDR3nt: TGTGCCAGCAGCAAAGAGGGGGCCCCGAGCACTGAAGCTTTCTTT
v_gene: TRBV21-1
d_gene: -
abundance: medium-sized
j_gene: TRBJ1-1

CDR3aa: CAISEPDGYTF
CDR3nt: TGTGCCATCAGTGAGCCGGATGGCTACACCTTC
v_gene: TRBV10-3
d_gene: -
abundance: hyperexpanded
j_gene: TRBJ1-2

CDR3aa: CASNIQGMNTEAFF
CDR3nt: TGTGCCAGCAACATACAGGGTATGAACACTGAAGCTTTCTTT
v_gene: TRBV12-3/TRBV12-4
d_gene: -
abundance: hyperexpanded
j_gene: TRBJ1-1

CDR3aa: CAWRKGAINTEAFF
CDR3nt: TGTGCCTGGAGAAAGGGGGCGATCAACACTGAAGCTTTCTTT
v_gene: TRBV30
d_gene: TRBD1
abundance: -
j_gene: TRBJ1-1

CDR3aa: CASSLRFNEKLFF
CDR3nt: TGTGCCAGCAGCTTACGGTTTAATGAAAAACTGTTTTTT
v_gene: TRBV7-2
d_gene: -
abundance: medium-sized
j_gene: TRBJ1-4

CDR3aa: CASSSGPQPSGNTIYF
CDR3nt: TGTGCCAGCAGCTCTGGACCCCAACCCTCTGGAAACACCATATATTTT
v_gene: TRBV13
d_gene: -
abundance: medium-sized
j_gene: TRBJ1-3

CDR3aa: CASSPDPGGTQYF
CDR3nt: TGCGCCAGCAGCCCGGACCCCGGAGGTACGCAGTATTTT
v_gene: TRBV5-1
d_gene: -
abundance: few
j_gene: TRBJ2-3

CDR3aa: CAWSGGTSGGAYNEQFF
CDR3nt: TGTGCCTGGAGTGGCGGGACTAGCGGGGGGGCCTACAATGAGCAGTTCTTC
v_gene: TRBV30
d_gene: TRBD2
abundance: large
j_gene: TRBJ2-1